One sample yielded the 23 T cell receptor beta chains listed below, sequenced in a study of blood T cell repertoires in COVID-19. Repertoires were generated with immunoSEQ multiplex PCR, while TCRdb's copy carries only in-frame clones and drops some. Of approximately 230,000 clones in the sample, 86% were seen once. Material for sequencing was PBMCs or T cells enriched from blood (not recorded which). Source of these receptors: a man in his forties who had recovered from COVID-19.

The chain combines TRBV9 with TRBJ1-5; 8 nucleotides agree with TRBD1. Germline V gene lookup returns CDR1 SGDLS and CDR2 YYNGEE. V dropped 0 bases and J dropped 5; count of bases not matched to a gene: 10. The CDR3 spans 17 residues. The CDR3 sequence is CASSVGWPGQGDQPQHF. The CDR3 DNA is TGTGCCAGCAGCGTAGGATGGCCTGGACAGGGCGATCAGCCCCAGCATTTT.

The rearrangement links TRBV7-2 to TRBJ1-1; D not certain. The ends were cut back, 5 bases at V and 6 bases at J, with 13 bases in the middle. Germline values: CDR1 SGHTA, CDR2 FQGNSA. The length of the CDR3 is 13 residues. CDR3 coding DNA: TGTGCCAGCAGCCCCCAAAGGGAGTCTGAAGCTTTCTTT. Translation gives CASSPQRESEAFF.

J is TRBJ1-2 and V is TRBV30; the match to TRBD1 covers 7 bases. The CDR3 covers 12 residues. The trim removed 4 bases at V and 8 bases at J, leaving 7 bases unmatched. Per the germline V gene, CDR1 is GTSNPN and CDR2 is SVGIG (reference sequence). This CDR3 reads CAWTPGGGGYTF. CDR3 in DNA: TGTGCCTGGACCCCAGGGGGTGGAGGCTACACCTTC.

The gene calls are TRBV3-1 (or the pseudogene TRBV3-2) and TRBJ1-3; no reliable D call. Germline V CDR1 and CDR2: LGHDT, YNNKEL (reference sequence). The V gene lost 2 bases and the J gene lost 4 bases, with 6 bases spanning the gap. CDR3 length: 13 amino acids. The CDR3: CASSQLSGNTIYF. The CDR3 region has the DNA TGTGCCAGCAGCCAACTTTCCGGAAACACCATATATTTT.

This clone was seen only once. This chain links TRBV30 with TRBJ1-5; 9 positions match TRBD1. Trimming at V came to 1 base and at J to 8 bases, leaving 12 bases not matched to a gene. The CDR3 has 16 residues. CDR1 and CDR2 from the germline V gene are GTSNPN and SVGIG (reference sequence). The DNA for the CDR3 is TGTGCCTGGAGTGGTCCCGGGACAGGGCTAGGGAAGCCCCAGCATTTT. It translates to CAWSGPGTGLGKPQHF. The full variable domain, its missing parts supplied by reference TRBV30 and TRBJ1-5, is SQTIHQWPATLVQPVGSPLSLECTVEGTSNPNLYWYRQAAGRGLQLLFYSVGIGQISSEVPQNLSASRPQDRQFILSSKKLLLSDSGFYLCAWSGPGTGLGKPQHFGDGTRLSIL.

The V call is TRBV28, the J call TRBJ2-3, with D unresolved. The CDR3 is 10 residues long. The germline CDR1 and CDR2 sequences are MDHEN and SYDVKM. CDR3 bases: TGTGCTCCCTGTACAGATACGCAGTATTTT. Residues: CAPCTDTQYF.

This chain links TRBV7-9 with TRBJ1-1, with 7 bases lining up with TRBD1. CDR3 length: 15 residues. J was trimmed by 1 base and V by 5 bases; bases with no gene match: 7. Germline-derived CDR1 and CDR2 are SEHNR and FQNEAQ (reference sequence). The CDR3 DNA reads TGTGCCAGCAGCAGGCGACAGGGACCGAACACTGAAGCTTTCTTT. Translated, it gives CASSRRQGPNTEAFF.

CDR3 loop: CASSPSRETQYF. For the CDR3, the DNA is TGTGCCAGTAGTCCTTCCCGGGAGACCCAGTACTTC. The V and J genes are TRBV19 and TRBJ2-5; D ambiguous. This CDR3 has 12 amino acids. V was trimmed by 5 bases and J by 5 bases, leaving 9 bases between them. The germline V gene has CDR1 LNHDA and CDR2 SQIVND (reference sequence).

The CDR3: CASSLVSASGGAGTQYF. The CDR3 coding sequence is TGTGCCAGCAGCTTAGTTTCGGCTAGCGGGGGGGCAGGTACGCAGTATTTT. V gene TRBV7-2 combines with J gene TRBJ2-3, with 12 bases lining up with TRBD2. CDR1 SGHTA and CDR2 FQGNSA come from the germline V gene. With 1 base clipped from V and 8 bases from J, the junction kept 10 bases outside the gene matches. This CDR3 spans 17 amino acids.

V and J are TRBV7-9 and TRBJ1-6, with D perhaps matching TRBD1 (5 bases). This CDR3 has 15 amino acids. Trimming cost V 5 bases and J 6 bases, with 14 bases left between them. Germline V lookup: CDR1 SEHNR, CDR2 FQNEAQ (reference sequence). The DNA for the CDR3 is TGTGCCAGCAGCGGCAACCTGGGGGGTAATTCACCCCTCCACTTT. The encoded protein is CASSGNLGGNSPLHF. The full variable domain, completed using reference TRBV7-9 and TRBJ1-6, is DTGVSQNPRHKITKRGQNVTFRCDPISEHNRLYWYRQTLGQGPEFLTYFQNEAQLEKSRLLSDRFSAERPKGSFSTLEIQRTEQGDSAMYLCASSGNLGGNSPLHFGNGTRLTVT.

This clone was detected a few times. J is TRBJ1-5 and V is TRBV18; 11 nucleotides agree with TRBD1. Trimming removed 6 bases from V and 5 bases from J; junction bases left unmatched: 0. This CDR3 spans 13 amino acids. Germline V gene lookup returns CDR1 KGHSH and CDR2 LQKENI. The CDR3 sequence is CASSGQGDQPQHF. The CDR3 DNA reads TGTGCCAGCTCGGGACAGGGGGATCAGCCCCAGCATTTT.

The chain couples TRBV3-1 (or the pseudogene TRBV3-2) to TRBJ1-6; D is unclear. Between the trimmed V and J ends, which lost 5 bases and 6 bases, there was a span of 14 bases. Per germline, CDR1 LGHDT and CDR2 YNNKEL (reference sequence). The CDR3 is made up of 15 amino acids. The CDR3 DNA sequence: TGTGCCAGCAGCAGCGGAGGGTTGACTAATTCACCCCTCCACTTT. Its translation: CASSSGGLTNSPLHF.

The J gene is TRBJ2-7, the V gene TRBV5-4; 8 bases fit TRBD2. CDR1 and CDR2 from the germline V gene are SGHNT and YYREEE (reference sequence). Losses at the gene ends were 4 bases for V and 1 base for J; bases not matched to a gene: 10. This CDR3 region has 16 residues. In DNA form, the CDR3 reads TGTGCCAGCAGCCCGGGGGCGGGAGGCCCTTCCTACGAGCAGTACTTC. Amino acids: CASSPGAGGPSYEQYF.

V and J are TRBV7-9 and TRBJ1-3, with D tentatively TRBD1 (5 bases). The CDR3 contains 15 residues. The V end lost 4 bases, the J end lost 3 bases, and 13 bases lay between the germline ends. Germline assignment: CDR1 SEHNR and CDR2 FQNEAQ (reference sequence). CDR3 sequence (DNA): TGTGCCAGCAGCTCCCGTGGGGGGAGTGGAAACACCATATATTTT. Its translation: CASSSRGGSGNTIYF. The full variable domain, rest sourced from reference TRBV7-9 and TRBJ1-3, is DTGVSQNPRHKITKRGQNVTFRCDPISEHNRLYWYRQTLGQGPEFLTYFQNEAQLEKSRLLSDRFSAERPKGSFSTLEIQRTEQGDSAMYLCASSSRGGSGNTIYFGEGSWLTVV.

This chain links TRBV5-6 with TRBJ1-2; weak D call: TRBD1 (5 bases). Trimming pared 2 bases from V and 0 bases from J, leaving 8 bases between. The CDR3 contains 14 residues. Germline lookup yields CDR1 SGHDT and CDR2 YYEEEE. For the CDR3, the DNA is TGTGCCAGCAGCTTTGACAGAGCTAACTATGGCTACACCTTC. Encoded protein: CASSFDRANYGYTF.

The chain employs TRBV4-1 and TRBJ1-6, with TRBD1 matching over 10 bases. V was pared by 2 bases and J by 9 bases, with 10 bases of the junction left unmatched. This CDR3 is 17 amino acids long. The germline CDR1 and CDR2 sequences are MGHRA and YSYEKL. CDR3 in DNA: TGCGCCAGCAGCCAAAAGATCCGGGACAGGGGAGGTTCACCCCTCCACTTT. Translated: CASSQKIRDRGGSPLHF.

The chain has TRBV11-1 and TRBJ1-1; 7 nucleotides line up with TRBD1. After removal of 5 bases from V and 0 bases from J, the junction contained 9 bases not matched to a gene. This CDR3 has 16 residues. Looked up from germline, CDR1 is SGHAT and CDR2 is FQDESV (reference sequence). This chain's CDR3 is CASSNIRTGLNTEAFF. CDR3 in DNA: TGTGCCAGCAGCAACATAAGGACAGGCTTGAACACTGAAGCTTTCTTT.

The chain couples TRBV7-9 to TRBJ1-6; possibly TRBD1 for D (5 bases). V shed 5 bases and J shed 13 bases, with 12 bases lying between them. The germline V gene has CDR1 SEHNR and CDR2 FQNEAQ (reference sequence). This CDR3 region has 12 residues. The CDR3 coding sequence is TGTGCCAGCAGCCAGGGTTCCAGCCCCCTCCACTTT. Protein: CASSQGSSPLHF. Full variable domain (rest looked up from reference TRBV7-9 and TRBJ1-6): DTGVSQNPRHKITKRGQNVTFRCDPISEHNRLYWYRQTLGQGPEFLTYFQNEAQLEKSRLLSDRFSAERPKGSFSTLEIQRTEQGDSAMYLCASSQGSSPLHFGNGTRLTVT.

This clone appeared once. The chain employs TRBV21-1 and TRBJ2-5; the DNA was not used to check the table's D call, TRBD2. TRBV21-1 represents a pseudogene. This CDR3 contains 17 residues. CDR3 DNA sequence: TGTGCCAGCAGCAAAGGGTCTAGCGGGGGGGCCCGGGAGACCCAGTACTTC. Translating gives CASSKGSSGGARETQYF.

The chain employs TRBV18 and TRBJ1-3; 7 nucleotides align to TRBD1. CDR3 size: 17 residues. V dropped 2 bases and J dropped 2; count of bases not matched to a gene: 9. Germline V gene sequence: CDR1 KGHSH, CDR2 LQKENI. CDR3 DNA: TGTGCCAGCTCACCAATGACAGGGCTGAGGACTGGAAACACCATATATTTT. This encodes CASSPMTGLRTGNTIYF. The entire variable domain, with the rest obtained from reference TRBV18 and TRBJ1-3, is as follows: NAGVMQNPRHLVRRRGQEARLRCSPMKGHSHVYWYRQLPEEGLKFMVYLQKENIIDESGMPKERFSAEFPKEGPSILRIQQVVRGDSAAYFCASSPMTGLRTGNTIYFGEGSWLTVV.

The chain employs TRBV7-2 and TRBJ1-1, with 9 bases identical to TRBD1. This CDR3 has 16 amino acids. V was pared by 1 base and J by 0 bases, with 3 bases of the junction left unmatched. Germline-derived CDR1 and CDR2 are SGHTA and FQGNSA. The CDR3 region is CASSLGGTGMNTEAFF. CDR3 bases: TGTGCCAGCAGCTTAGGGGGGACAGGGATGAACACTGAAGCTTTCTTT.

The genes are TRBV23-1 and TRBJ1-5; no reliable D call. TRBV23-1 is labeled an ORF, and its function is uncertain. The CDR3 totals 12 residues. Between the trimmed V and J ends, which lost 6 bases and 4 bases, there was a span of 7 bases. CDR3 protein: CASSHGNQPQHF. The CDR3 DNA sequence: TGCGCCAGCAGCCACGGGAATCAGCCCCAGCATTTT.

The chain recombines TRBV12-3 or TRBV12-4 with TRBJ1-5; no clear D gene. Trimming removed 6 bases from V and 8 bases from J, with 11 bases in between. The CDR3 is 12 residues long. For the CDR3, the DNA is TGTGCCAGCAGGCTCAATCAGGAGCCCCAGCATTTT. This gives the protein CASRLNQEPQHF.